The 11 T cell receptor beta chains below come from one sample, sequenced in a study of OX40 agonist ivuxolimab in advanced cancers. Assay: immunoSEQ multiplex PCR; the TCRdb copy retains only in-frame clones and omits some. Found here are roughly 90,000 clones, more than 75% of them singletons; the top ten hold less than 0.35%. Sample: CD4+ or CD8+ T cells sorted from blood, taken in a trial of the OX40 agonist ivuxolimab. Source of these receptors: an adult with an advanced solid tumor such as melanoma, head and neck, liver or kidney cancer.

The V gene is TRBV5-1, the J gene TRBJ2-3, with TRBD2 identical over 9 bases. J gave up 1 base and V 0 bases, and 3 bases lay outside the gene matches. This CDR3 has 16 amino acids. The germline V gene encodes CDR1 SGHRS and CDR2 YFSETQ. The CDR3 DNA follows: TGCGCCAGCAGCTTGGGGGCTAGCGGGGGCACAGATACGCAGTATTTT. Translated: CASSLGASGGTDTQYF.

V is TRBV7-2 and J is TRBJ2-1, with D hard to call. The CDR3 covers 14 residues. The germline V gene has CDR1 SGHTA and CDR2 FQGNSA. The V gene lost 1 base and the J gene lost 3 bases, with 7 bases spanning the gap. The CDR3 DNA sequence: TGTGCCAGCAGCTTAGGCATCCTCTACAATGAGCAGTTCTTC. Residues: CASSLGILYNEQFF.

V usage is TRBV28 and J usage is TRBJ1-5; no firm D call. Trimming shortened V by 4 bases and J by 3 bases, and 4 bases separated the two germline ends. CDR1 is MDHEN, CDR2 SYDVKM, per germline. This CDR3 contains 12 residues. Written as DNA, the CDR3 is TGTGCCAGCAGTTCGAACAATCAGCCCCAGCATTTT. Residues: CASSSNNQPQHF.

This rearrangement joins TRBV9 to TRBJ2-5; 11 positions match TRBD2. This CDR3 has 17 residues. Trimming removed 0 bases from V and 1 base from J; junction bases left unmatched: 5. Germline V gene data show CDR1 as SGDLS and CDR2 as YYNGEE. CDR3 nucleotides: TGTGCCAGCAGCGTAGGTGGACTAGCGGGTACCCAAGAGACCCAGTACTTC. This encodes CASSVGGLAGTQETQYF.

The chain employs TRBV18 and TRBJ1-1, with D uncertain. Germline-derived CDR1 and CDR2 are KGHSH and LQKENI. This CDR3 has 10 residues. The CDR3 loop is CATGGTEAFF. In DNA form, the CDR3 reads TGTGCTACGGGCGGGACTGAAGCTTTCTTT.

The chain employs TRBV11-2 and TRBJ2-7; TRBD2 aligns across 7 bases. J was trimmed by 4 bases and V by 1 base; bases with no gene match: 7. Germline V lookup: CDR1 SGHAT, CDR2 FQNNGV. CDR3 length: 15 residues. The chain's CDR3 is CASSLAAGVSYEQYF. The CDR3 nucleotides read TGTGCCAGCAGCTTAGCTGCGGGAGTATCGTACGAGCAGTACTTC.

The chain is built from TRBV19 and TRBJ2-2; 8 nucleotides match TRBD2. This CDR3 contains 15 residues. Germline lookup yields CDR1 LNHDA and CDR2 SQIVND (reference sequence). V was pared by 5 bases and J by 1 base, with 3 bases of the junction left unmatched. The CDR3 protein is CASSWLAGNTGELFF. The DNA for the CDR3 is TGTGCCAGTAGTTGGCTAGCGGGGAACACCGGGGAGCTGTTTTTT.

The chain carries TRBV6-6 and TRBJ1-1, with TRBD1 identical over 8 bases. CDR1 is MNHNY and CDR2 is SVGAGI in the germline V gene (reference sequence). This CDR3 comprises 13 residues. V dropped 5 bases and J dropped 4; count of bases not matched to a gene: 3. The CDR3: CASSRTGLTEAFF. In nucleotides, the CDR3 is TGTGCCAGCAGTAGGACAGGGCTCACTGAAGCTTTCTTT.

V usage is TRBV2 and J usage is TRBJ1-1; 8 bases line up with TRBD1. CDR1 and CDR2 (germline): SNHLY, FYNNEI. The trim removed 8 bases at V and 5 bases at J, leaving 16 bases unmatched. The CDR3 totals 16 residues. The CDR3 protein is CASQLPNRGIGTEAFF. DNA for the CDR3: TGTGCCAGCCAACTACCCAACAGGGGGATTGGGACTGAAGCTTTCTTT.

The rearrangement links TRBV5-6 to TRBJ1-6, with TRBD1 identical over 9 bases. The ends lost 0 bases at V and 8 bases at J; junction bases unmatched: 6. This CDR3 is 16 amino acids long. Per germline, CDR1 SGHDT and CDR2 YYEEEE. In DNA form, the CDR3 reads TGTGCCAGCAGCTTGGACAGGGGGCTCGTTTATTCACCCCTCCACTTT. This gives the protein CASSLDRGLVYSPLHF.

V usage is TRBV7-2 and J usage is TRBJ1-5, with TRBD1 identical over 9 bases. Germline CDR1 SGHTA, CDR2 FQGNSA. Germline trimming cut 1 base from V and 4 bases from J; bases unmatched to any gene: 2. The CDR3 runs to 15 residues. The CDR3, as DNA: TGTGCCAGCAGCTTAGGGGACAGGGCTAATCAGCCCCAGCATTTT. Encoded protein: CASSLGDRANQPQHF.